This T cell receptor (beta chain) originates from a study of identical twins. This clonotype came up a few times. The CDR3 has 15 amino acids. V lost 8 bases to trimming and J lost 2 bases; unmatched junction nucleotides: 12. Germline V gene data show CDR1 as SGHAT and CDR2 as FQNNGV. TCRdb called the 5' RACE reads again in MiXCR, with one record for every CDR3 protein. The repertoire holds roughly 250,000 distinct CDR3 sequences, with around 15% as singletons. This TCR derives from a woman between 18 and 30 years old in good health. Specimen: memory (CD45RO+) T cells sorted from blood. The chain employs TRBV11-2 and TRBJ2-7, with TRBD2 matching over 7 bases. Here the CDR3 DNA reads TGTGCCAGCGACTCACAGCGGGGCTACGCCTACGAGCAGTACTTC. Translation: CASDSQRGYAYEQYF.